A selection of T cell receptor beta chains follows, all from one sample in a study of shared clonotypes between healthy human individuals. The table came from immunoSEQ multiplex PCR; TCRdb's copy has only in-frame clones and leaves some out. The data hold roughly 770,000 clones, with about 96% observed a single time. Material: naive CD8+ T cells sorted from blood. All receptors derive from a man between 25 and 39 years old in good health. Both conserved end residues are part of each CDR3. The D gene is left open where the match is weak. Clone size appears in some rows only: once, few, many, or a class for an expanded clone.

clone size	V gene	D gene	J gene	CDR3 DNA	CDR3 protein
.	TRBV7-9	TRBD2	TRBJ2-1	TGTGCCAGCAGTACTAGCGGGTTTGATGAGCAGTTCTTC	CASSTSGFDEQFF
.	TRBV27	.	TRBJ1-2	TGTGCCAGCAGCCATGGACCAGGCAGGGGCTACACCTTC	CASSHGPGRGYTF
.	TRBV5-6	.	TRBJ1-2	TGTGCCAGCAGCTCCGGACAGGGCTACACCTTC	CASSSGQGYTF
.	TRBV7-6	TRBD2	TRBJ2-1	TGTGCCAGCAGCTTAAGAGCGGGAGGGAGTAATGAGCAGTTCTTC	CASSLRAGGSNEQFF
.	TRBV28	.	TRBJ1-2	TGTGCCAGCAGCCCTAGCCCAGGTAGAGCTAACTATGGCTACACCTTC	CASSPSPGRANYGYTF
.	TRBV13	.	TRBJ1-1	TGTGCCAGCAGCTGGGGACTCCACACTGAAGCTTTCTTT	CASSWGLHTEAFF
once	TRBV6-1	.	TRBJ2-3	TGTGCCACTTCCCACCCTAGCGCTGGCACAGATACGCAGTATTTT	CATSHPSAGTDTQYF
.	TRBV6-1	TRBD1	TRBJ2-3	TGTGCCAGCAGTGTAGGAGCAGGGGGCTTCACAGATACGCAGTATTTT	CASSVGAGGFTDTQYF
.	TRBV4-1	.	TRBJ2-1	TGCGCCAGCAGCCAAATCCTATTGCCAAGTGAGCAGTTCTTC	CASSQILLPSEQFF
.	TRBV19	.	TRBJ2-1	TGTGCCGGGGGCTCCTACAATGAGCAGTTCTTC	CAGGSYNEQFF
.	TRBV15	.	TRBJ2-2	TGTGCCACCAGCAGAGCTAACCCGTGGGATCGGGAGGAGCTGTTTTTT	CATSRANPWDREELFF
.	TRBV19	.	TRBJ2-2	TGTGCCAGTAATGGGCAGGGGTCGTACACCGGGGAGCTGTTTTTT	CASNGQGSYTGELFF
.	TRBV5-8	TRBD1	TRBJ1-1	TGTGCCAGCAGCTTGGCAACCCGGACAGGGGGCTTGAACACTGAAGCTTTCTTT	CASSLATRTGGLNTEAFF
.	TRBV5-1	TRBD1	TRBJ1-2	TGCGCCAGCAGCTCTCTACCGGGACAGGGCTATGGCTACACCTTC	CASSSLPGQGYGYTF
.	TRBV9	TRBD1	TRBJ1-5	TGTGCCAGCAGCTCGCGTCGGGGGACAGAAAGCAATCAGCCCCAGCATTTT	CASSSRRGTESNQPQHF
.	TRBV9	TRBD2	TRBJ2-2	TGTGCCAGCAGCGTAGCTCAATCACCGGGACTAGCGGGAAGGGTGTCCGGGGAGCTGTTTTTT	CASSVAQSPGLAGRVSGELFF
.	TRBV2	.	TRBJ1-1	TGTGCCAGCAGTACCAACCGTGTTCATGAAGCTTTCTTT	CASSTNRVHEAFF
.	TRBV9	.	TRBJ2-3	TGTGCCAGCAGCGTAGGGGGGCAAGTCACAGATACGCAGTATTTT	CASSVGGQVTDTQYF
.	TRBV19	TRBD2	TRBJ2-3	TGTGCCAGTAGTATGACGGCGGGAGGGCGCGCAGATACGCAGTATTTT	CASSMTAGGRADTQYF
.	TRBV7-9	.	TRBJ2-2	TGTGCCAGCAGCTTCCCGGGGGGCCTGGACACCGGGGAGCTGTTTTTT	CASSFPGGLDTGELFF
.	TRBV7-9	TRBD2	TRBJ2-5	TGTGCCAGCAGCTTAGTGGGGGGAGGAGCGGGAGACGAGACCCAGTACTTC	CASSLVGGGAGDETQYF
.	TRBV29-1	.	TRBJ2-3	TGCAGCGTTGATAAGGCGTCGGATACGCAGTATTTT	CSVDKASDTQYF
.	TRBV28	TRBD2	TRBJ2-3	TGTGCCAGCAGTTTTATAGCGGGAGGAAGCACAGATACGCAGTATTTT	CASSFIAGGSTDTQYF
.	TRBV11-2	.	TRBJ2-3	TGTGCCAGCAGCTTAGGCCGAATGGGAGTGGTAACAGATACGCAGTATTTT	CASSLGRMGVVTDTQYF
.	TRBV7-9	TRBD2	TRBJ2-7	TGTGCCAGCAGCTCCGGACTAGCGGAGCTCTACGAGCAGTACTTC	CASSSGLAELYEQYF
.	TRBV6-5	.	TRBJ2-7	TGTGCCAGCAGTTACTCCGCCGCAGCCTACGAGCAGTACTTC	CASSYSAAAYEQYF
.	TRBV7-9	.	TRBJ1-5	TGTGCCAGCAGCTTGTCTGGCAATCAGCCCCAGCATTTT	CASSLSGNQPQHF
once	TRBV5-6	.	TRBJ2-1	TGTGCCAGCAGCCCGAGTCCCAATGAGCAGTTCTTC	CASSPSPNEQFF
once	TRBV7-9	.	TRBJ1-4	TGTGCCAGCAGCTTAGCCGGGGGGTTGGAGAGTGAAAAACTGTTTTTT	CASSLAGGLESEKLFF
.	TRBV7-9	TRBD2	TRBJ2-7	TGTGCCAGCAGCTCCTGGCCTAGCGGGAGTTACGAGCAGTACTTC	CASSSWPSGSYEQYF
.	TRBV6-5	TRBD1	TRBJ2-1	TGTGCCAGCAGTTACTCGACCGGGACAGTTGAGCAGTTCTTC	CASSYSTGTVEQFF
.	TRBV10-3	.	TRBJ1-2	TGTGCCATCACCACGGGCAGGGCGGGCATAAGCTACACCTTC	CAITTGRAGISYTF
few	TRBV29-1	.	TRBJ2-3	TGCAGCGTTGAAGAATCGGGAGCTGCAGATACGCAGTATTTT	CSVEESGAADTQYF
.	TRBV7-6	.	TRBJ2-3	TGTGCCAGCAGCCCACTTTCGGGGGATACGCAGTATTTT	CASSPLSGDTQYF
.	TRBV11-2	.	TRBJ1-3	TGTGCCAGCAGCTTAGAACAGCGCTCTGGAAACACCATATATTTT	CASSLEQRSGNTIYF
.	TRBV27	TRBD1	TRBJ1-1	TGTGCCAGCAGTTTAAGTACAGACAGGGGAAGAGCTTTCTTT	CASSLSTDRGRAFF
.	TRBV9	.	TRBJ1-1	TGTGCCAGCAGCGGCGCGGTGGGGGGCGGAATGAACACTGAAGCTTTCTTT	CASSGAVGGGMNTEAFF
.	TRBV7-7	.	TRBJ2-3	TGTGCTAGCAGCTCAGACCAATACACAGATACGCAGTATTTT	CASSSDQYTDTQYF
once	TRBV18	.	TRBJ2-3	TGTGCCAGCTCACCCTCTAGTTTTTCTATCGTACCGAACACAGATACGCAGTATTTT	CASSPSSFSIVPNTDTQYF
.	TRBV7-2	TRBD2	TRBJ2-1	TGTGCCAGCAGCTTTTTAGCGGGAGCAACCTACAATGAGCAGTTCTTC	CASSFLAGATYNEQFF
.	TRBV29-1	.	TRBJ2-7	TGCAGCGCATTACAAGACGGACGCTACGAGCAGTACTTC	CSALQDGRYEQYF
.	TRBV5-1	.	TRBJ2-7	TGCGCCAGCAGCTTGGTAGGGGACGACTACGAGCAGTACTTC	CASSLVGDDYEQYF
.	TRBV4-1	.	TRBJ1-1	TGCGCCAGCAGCCAACAGGGTTCTGGGATCCTTGAAGCTTTCTTT	CASSQQGSGILEAFF